This record concerns one TCR beta chain sequence. The germline CDR1 and CDR2 sequences are SGHRS and YFSETQ. With V trimmed by 6 bases and J by 7 bases, 9 bases remained unmatched. The CDR3 sequence is 13 residues long. Participant-given clinical history determined each cohort assignment. The data stem from a study of blood T cell repertoires in COVID-19. The overall study: The cDNA or gDNA used as material had been derived from T cells, B-cell-depleted T cells, or PBMCs.

TCRdb keeps only in-frame clones here, not all; method: immunoSEQ multiplex PCR. The sample lists under 350,000 clones, approximately 83% occurring once. The sample taken for sequencing was PBMCs or T cells enriched from blood (not recorded which). The receptor comes from a woman aged 40 to 50 with acute COVID-19. The chain is built from TRBV5-1 and TRBJ2-7; TRBD2 agrees at 8 bases. CDR3 bases: TGCGCCAGCAACCCTAGCGGGTTCGGGGAGCAGTACTTC. Residues: CASNPSGFGEQYF.